This entry lists 5 T cell receptor beta chains sequenced from one sample in a study of CD4 T cells in relation to SARS-CoV-2 and coronaviruses. These receptors are not linked to any known antigen. Libraries were prepared by immunoSEQ multiplex PCR; TCRdb keeps only in-frame clonotypes and omits some of them. Of 30,000 to 45,000 clones listed, just over 75% are singletons. The sample taken for sequencing was memory CD4+ T cells from PBMCs, cultured in vitro. The receptor source for this set is an adult with COVID-19.

The chain uses TRBV27 and TRBJ1-5; 9 bases map to TRBD1. From germline, CDR1 is MNHEY and CDR2 SMNVEV (reference sequence). CDR3 length equals 17 residues. The V and J ends lost 5 bases and 4 bases, in that order; junction bases with no gene match: 12. The CDR3 loop is CASSEAQGQGRNQPQHF. CDR3 nucleotide sequence: TGTGCCAGCAGTGAAGCCCAGGGACAGGGCCGGAATCAGCCCCAGCATTTT.

The DNA for the CDR3 is TGTGCCAGCAGTCCGCTTTTCTCCTATAATTCACCCCTCCACTTT. Its translation is CASSPLFSYNSPLHF. The chain has TRBV6-6 and TRBJ1-6; D not resolved. Germline V gives CDR1 MNHNY, CDR2 SVGAGI (reference sequence). The germline V and J ends were trimmed by 5 bases and 0 bases, with 8 bases remaining between them. The CDR3 has 15 amino acids.

This clone was found a few times. The rearrangement uses TRBV6-1 and TRBJ2-3; D perhaps matches TRBD2 (6 bases). The V gene lost 3 bases and the J gene lost 6 bases, with 13 bases spanning the gap. Per germline, CDR1 MNHNS and CDR2 SASEGT. The CDR3 is 14 residues long. The CDR3 DNA is TGTGCCAGCAGTGATCGCAAACTAGCTGATACGCAGTATTTT. This sequence encodes CASSDRKLADTQYF.

The chain combines TRBV5-4 with TRBJ2-1; no definite D call. CDR3 length: 13 residues. Germline loops: CDR1 SGHNT, CDR2 YYREEE (reference sequence). V was pared by 3 bases and J by 5 bases, with 9 bases between. CDR3 protein: CASSSSFNNEQFF. CDR3 nucleotides: TGTGCCAGCAGCTCGTCATTTAACAATGAGCAGTTCTTC.

The chain couples TRBV12-3 or TRBV12-4 to TRBJ1-5; D unclear. The CDR3 extends over 13 amino acids. V shed 6 bases and J shed 7 bases, with 13 bases lying between them. CDR3 sequence (DNA): TGTGCCAGCAGATCTTCTGCAGAACAGCCCCAGCATTTT. Its translation is CASRSSAEQPQHF.